Detailed here is one T cell receptor beta chain. One end of the junction varies from germline; a read error may be responsible. The entry originates in a study of T cell changes during pregnancy in multiple sclerosis. Clones were sequenced by immunoSEQ multiplex PCR, and TCRdb holds only the in-frame ones, with some missing. The sample yields tens of thousands of clones, 85% to 90% seen once. The CDR3 contains 14 residues. Germline loops: CDR1 MNHEY, CDR2 SVGAGI. This TCR was recovered from a female donor with multiple sclerosis, enrolled in a pregnancy study. Sequencing was performed on CD4+ T cells from peripheral blood mononuclear cells, taken in the first trimester of pregnancy. The chain is built from TRBV6-5 and TRBJ2-4; maybe TRBD2 (5 bases). As DNA, the CDR3 is TGTGCCAGCAGTTACCGGGGTTCCAAAGACATTCAGTACTTC. Its protein is CASSYRGSKDIQYF.